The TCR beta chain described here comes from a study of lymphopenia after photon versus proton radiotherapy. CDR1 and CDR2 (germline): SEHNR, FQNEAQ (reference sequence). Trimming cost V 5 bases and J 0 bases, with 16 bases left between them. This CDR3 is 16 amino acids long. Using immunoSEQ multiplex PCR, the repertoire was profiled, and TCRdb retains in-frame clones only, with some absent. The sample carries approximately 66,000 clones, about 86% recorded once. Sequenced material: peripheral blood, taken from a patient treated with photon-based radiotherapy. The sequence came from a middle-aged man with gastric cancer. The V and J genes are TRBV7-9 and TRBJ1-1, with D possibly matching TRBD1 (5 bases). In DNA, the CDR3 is TGTGCCAGCAGCCCTACCAGACAGACGATGAACACTGAAGCTTTCTTT. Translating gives CASSPTRQTMNTEAFF.